This entry lists 3 T cell receptor beta chains sequenced from one sample in a study of blood T cell repertoires in COVID-19. The assay was immunoSEQ multiplex PCR, and TCRdb's table has in-frame clones only and misses some. The table lists 25,000 to 35,000 clones, less than 85% of them singletons. Sequencing was performed on peripheral blood. The source is a woman aged 80 or older with acute or convalescent COVID-19.

The genes are TRBV18 and TRBJ2-7, with D unresolved. Trimming removed 6 bases at V and 0 bases at J, with 9 bases between. The CDR3 has 13 residues. Germline loops: CDR1 KGHSH, CDR2 LQKENI. The CDR3 sequence is CASSPSSSYEQYF. The CDR3 DNA follows: TGTGCCAGCTCCCCTTCCAGCTCCTACGAGCAGTACTTC. Complete variable domain (other parts from reference TRBV18 and TRBJ2-7): NAGVMQNPRHLVRRRGQEARLRCSPMKGHSHVYWYRQLPEEGLKFMVYLQKENIIDESGMPKERFSAEFPKEGPSILRIQQVVRGDSAAYFCASSPSSSYEQYFGPGTRLTVT.

This clone was counted at least ten times. This chain links TRBV6-5 with TRBJ1-1; TRBD1 matches at 8 bases. CDR3 length: 13 residues. The trim removed 7 bases at V and 5 bases at J, leaving 6 bases unmatched. Germline loops: CDR1 MNHEY, CDR2 SVGAGI. The CDR3 loop is CASKTGVRTEAFF. The CDR3 DNA follows: TGTGCCAGCAAGACAGGGGTAAGGACTGAAGCTTTCTTT.

The V call is TRBV7-2, the J call TRBJ2-1, with TRBD2 identical over 15 bases. Germline V gene lookup returns CDR1 SGHTA and CDR2 FQGNSA. With V trimmed by 3 bases and J by 6 bases, 6 bases remained unmatched. The CDR3 contains 17 residues. CDR3 residues: CASSFRTSGGASNEQFF. The CDR3 nucleotides read TGTGCCAGCAGCTTCAGGACTAGCGGGGGGGCATCCAATGAGCAGTTCTTC.